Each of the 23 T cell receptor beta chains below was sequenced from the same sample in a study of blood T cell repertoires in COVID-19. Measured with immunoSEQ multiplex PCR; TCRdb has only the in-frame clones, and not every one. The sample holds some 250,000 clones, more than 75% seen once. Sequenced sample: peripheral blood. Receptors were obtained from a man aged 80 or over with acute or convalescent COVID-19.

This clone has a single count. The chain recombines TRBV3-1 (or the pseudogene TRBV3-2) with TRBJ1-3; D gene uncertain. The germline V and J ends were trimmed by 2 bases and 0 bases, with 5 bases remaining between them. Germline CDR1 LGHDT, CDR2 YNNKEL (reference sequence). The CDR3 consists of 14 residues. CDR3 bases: TGTGCCAGCAGCCAAACAGCCTCTGGAAACACCATATATTTT. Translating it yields CASSQTASGNTIYF.

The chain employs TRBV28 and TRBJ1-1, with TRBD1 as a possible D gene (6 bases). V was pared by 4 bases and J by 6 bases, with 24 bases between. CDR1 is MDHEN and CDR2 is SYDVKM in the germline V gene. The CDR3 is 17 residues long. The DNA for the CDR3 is TGTGCCAGCAGTTCGTCAGGGGATCGGAGAAACCCTCCTGAAGCTTTCTTT. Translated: CASSSSGDRRNPPEAFF.

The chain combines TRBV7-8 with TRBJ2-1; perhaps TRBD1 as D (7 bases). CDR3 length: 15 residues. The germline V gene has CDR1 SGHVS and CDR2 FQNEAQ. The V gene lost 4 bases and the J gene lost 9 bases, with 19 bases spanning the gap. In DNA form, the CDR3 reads TGTGCCAGCAGCTCCTCCGGGTCTCAGGGGGGTGAGCAGTTCTTC. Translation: CASSSSGSQGGEQFF.

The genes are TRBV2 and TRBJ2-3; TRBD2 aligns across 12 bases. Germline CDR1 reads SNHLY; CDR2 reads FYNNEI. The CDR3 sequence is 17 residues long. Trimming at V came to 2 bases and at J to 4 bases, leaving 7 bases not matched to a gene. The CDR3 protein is CASSEYRLAGEADTQYF. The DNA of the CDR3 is TGTGCCAGCAGTGAATATAGACTAGCGGGAGAGGCAGATACGCAGTATTTT.

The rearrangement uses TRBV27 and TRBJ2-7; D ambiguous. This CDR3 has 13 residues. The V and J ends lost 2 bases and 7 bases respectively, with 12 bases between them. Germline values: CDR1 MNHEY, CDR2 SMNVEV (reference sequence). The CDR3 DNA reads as TGTGCCAGCAGTTTACGAGGTGAGGCAGAGCAGTACTTC. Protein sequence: CASSLRGEAEQYF.

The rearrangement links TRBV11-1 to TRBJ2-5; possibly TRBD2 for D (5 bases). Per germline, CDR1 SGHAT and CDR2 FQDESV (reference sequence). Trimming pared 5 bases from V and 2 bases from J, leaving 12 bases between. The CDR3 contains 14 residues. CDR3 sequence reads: CASSPRDGQETQYF. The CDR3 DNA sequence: TGTGCCAGCAGCCCCCGGGATGGACAAGAGACCCAGTACTTC.

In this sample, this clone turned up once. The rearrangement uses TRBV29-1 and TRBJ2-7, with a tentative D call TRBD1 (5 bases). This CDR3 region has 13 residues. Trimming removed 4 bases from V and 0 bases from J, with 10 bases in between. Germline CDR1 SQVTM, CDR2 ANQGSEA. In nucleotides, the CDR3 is TGCAGCGTTGCAGGAGACAGCTCCTACGAGCAGTACTTC. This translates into CSVAGDSSYEQYF.

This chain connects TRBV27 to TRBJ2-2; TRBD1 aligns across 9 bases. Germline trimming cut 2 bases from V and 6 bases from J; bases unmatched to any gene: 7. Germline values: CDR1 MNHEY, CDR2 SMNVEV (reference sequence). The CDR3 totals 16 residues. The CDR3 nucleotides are TGTGCCAGCAGTTTACGCCTCCGGACAGGGGCCGGGGAGCTGTTTTTT. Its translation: CASSLRLRTGAGELFF.

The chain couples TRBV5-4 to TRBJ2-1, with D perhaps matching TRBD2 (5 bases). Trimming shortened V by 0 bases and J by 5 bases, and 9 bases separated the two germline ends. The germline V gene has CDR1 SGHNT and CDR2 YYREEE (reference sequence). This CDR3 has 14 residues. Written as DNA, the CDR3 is TGTGCCAGCAGCTTGGGCGGGCCAAACAATGAGCAGTTCTTC. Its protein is CASSLGGPNNEQFF.

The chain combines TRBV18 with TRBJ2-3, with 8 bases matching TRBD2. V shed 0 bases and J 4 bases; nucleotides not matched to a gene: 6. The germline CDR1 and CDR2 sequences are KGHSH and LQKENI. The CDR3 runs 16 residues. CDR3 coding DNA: TGTGCCAGCTCACCACCGCTGAGCGGGAGTGCAGATACGCAGTATTTT. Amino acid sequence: CASSPPLSGSADTQYF.

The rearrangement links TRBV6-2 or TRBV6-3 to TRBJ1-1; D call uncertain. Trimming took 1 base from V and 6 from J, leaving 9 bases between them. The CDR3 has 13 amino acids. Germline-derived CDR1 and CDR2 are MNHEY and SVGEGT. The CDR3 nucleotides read TGTGCCAGCAGTTACTATACTCGGGCTGAAGCTTTCTTT. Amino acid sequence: CASSYYTRAEAFF.

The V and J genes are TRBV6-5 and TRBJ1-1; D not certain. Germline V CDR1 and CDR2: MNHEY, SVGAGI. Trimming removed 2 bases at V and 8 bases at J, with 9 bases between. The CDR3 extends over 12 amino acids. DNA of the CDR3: TGTGCCAGCAGTTACCCTGGTCGGGAAGCTTTCTTT. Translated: CASSYPGREAFF.

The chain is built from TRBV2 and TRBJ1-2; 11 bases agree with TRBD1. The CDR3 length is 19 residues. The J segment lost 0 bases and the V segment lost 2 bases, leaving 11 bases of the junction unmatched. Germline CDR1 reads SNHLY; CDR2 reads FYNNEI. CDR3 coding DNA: TGTGCCAGCAGTGAACGGGGGTGGACAGGGGGCGCGGCTAACTATGGCTACACCTTC. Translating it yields CASSERGWTGGAANYGYTF.

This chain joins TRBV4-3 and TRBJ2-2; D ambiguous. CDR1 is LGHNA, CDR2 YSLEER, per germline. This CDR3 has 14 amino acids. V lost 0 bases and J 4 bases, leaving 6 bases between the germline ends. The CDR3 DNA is TGCGCCAGCAGCCAAGATCCCCTCACCGGGGAGCTGTTTTTT. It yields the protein CASSQDPLTGELFF.

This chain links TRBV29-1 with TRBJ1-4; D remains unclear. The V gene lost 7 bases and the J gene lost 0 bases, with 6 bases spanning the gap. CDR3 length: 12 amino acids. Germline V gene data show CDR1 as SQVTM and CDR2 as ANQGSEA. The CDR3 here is CSAVTTNEKLFF. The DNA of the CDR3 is TGCAGCGCTGTCACAACTAATGAAAAACTGTTTTTT.

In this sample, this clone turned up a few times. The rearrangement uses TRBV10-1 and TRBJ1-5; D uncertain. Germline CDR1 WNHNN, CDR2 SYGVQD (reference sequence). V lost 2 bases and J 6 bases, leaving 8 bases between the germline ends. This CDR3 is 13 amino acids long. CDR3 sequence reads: CASSEGSFQPQHF. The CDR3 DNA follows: TGCGCCAGCAGTGAGGGCAGTTTTCAGCCCCAGCATTTT.

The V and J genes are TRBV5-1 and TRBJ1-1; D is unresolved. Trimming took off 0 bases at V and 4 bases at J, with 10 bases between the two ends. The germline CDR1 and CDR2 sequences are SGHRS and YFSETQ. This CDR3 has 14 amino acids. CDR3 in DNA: TGCGCCAGCAGCTTGGCGGGGTTGTTCACTGAAGCTTTCTTT. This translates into CASSLAGLFTEAFF.

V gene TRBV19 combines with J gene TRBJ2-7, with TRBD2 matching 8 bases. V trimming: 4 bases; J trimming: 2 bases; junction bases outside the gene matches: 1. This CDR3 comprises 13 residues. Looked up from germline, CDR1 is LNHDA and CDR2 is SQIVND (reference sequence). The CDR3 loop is CASSKGLAYEQYF. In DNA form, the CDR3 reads TGTGCCAGTAGTAAGGGACTAGCCTACGAGCAGTACTTC.

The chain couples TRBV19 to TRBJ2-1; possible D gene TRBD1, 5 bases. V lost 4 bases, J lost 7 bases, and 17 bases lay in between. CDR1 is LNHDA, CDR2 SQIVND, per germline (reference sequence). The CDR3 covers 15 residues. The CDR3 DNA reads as TGTGCCAGTAGTAAAGCCCGTGGCAGGGCTAATGAGCAGTTCTTC. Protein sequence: CASSKARGRANEQFF.

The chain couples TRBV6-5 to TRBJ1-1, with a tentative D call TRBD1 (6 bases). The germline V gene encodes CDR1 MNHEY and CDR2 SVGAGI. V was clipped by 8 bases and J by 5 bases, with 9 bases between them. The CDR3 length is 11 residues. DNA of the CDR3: TGTGCCAGCGCCAGGGGAACTGAAGCTTTCTTT. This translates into CASARGTEAFF.

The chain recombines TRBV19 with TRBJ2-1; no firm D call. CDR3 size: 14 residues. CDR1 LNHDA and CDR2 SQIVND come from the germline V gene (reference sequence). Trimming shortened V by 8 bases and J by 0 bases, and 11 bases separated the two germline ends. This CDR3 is CASARSNSYNEQFF. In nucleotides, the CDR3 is TGTGCCAGTGCACGCAGTAACTCCTACAATGAGCAGTTCTTC.

CDR3 residues: CASTVTSGRNNEQFF. The DNA for the CDR3 is TGTGCCAGCACAGTTACTAGCGGGAGAAACAATGAGCAGTTCTTC. The chain employs TRBV6-5 and TRBJ2-1, with 11 bases aligning to TRBD2. Germline V lookup: CDR1 MNHEY, CDR2 SVGAGI. The J segment lost 5 bases and the V segment lost 7 bases, leaving 7 bases of the junction unmatched. CDR3 size: 15 residues.

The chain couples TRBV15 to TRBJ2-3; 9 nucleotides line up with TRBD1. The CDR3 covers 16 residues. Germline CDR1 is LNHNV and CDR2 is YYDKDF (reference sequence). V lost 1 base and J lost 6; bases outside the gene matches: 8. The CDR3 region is CATSRAGTGIEDTQYF. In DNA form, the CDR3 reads TGTGCCACCAGCAGAGCCGGGACAGGGATAGAGGATACGCAGTATTTT.